This entry concerns a single T cell receptor beta chain. What it binds is not known. These data belong to a study of cytomegalovirus exposure and HLA in healthy donors. General observations from the study: Three CMV-associated chains proved CMV antigen-specific in vitro. One later analysis reportedly identified an Asian-associated ancestry cluster that showed fewer N-insertions than the approximately 700-donor mean. Analyzed later, most CMV-associated TCR beta chains appeared HLA-restricted. Some TCR beta chains (roughly 160 of them) were listed as cytomegalovirus-associated.

It was with 60 Vbeta and 13 Jbeta primers that the PCR ran. Sequenced by immunoSEQ multiplex PCR; TCRdb stores in-frame clones only, minus some. The sample carries approximately 160,000 clones, 82% recorded once. This CDR3 comprises 18 residues. Per the germline V gene, CDR1 is SGHDN and CDR2 is FVKESK. With V trimmed by 1 base and J by 3 bases, 12 bases remained unmatched. Sequenced sample: PBMCs. This clonotype was obtained from a girl aged 5 to 17 in good health and CMV-seropositive. V and J are TRBV14 and TRBJ2-7, with 10 bases fitting TRBD2. This CDR3 reads CASSQALRLAGEYYEQYF. CDR3 DNA sequence: TGTGCCAGCAGCCAAGCCCTAAGGCTAGCGGGAGAGTACTACGAGCAGTACTTC.